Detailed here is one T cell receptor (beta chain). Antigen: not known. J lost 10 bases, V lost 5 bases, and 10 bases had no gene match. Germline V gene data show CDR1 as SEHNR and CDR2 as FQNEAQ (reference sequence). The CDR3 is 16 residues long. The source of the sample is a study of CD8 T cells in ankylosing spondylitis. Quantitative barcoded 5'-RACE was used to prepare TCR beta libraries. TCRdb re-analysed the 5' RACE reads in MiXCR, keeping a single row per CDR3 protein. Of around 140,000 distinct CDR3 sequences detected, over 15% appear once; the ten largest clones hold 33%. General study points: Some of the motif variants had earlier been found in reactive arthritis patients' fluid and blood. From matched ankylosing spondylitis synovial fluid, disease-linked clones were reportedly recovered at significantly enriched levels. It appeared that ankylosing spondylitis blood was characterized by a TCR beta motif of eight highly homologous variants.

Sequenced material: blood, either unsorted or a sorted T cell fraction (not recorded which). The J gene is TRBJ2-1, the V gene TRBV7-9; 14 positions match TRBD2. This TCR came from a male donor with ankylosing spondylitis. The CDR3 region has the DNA TGTGCCAGCAGCCACGCGACTAGCGGGAGGGCATGGGAGCAGTTCTTC. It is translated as CASSHATSGRAWEQFF. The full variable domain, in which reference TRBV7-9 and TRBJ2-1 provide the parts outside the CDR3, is DTGVSQNPRHKITKRGQNVTFRCDPISEHNRLYWYRQTLGQGPEFLTYFQNEAQLEKSRLLSDRFSAERPKGSFSTLEIQRTEQGDSAMYLCASSHATSGRAWEQFFGPGTRLTVL.